Presented here are 6 T cell receptor beta chains from one specimen sequenced in a study of blood T cell repertoires in COVID-19. The protocol was immunoSEQ multiplex PCR, while the TCRdb copy is restricted to in-frame clones and leaves out a portion. The sample has 300,000 to 450,000 clones; about 87% are singletons. Sequencing input: peripheral blood. Receptors were obtained from a human donor in a cohort sampled during active COVID-19.

The chain is built from TRBV15 and TRBJ2-7; 9 nucleotides match TRBD2. V lost 0 bases and J lost 0; bases outside the gene matches: 12. Germline CDR1 reads LNHNV; CDR2 reads YYDKDF (reference sequence). This CDR3 has 19 amino acids. The CDR3 DNA sequence: TGTGCCACCAGCAGAGATTGGTTTCGGGCGGGGGGGCTCTCCTACGAGCAGTACTTC. Amino acids: CATSRDWFRAGGLSYEQYF.

The rearrangement uses TRBV28 and TRBJ2-3; 9 bases match TRBD1. The germline V gene encodes CDR1 MDHEN and CDR2 SYDVKM. The CDR3 length is 16 residues. V gave up 0 bases and J gave up 1 base; unmatched junction bases: 2. CDR3 residues: CASSLWDRGGTDTQYF. The CDR3 coding sequence is TGTGCCAGCAGTTTATGGGACAGGGGAGGCACAGATACGCAGTATTTT. Based on the CDR3 plus reference TRBV28 and TRBJ2-3, the full variable domain is DVKVTQSSRYLVKRTGEKVFLECVQDMDHENMFWYRQDPGLGLRLIYFSYDVKMKEKGDIPEGYSVSREKKERFSLILESASTNQTSMYLCASSLWDRGGTDTQYFGPGTRLTVL.

V is TRBV6-1 and J is TRBJ1-1, with TRBD1 identical over 10 bases. The CDR3 has 16 residues. The V and J ends lost 4 bases and 0 bases, in that order; junction bases with no gene match: 5. Germline-derived CDR1 and CDR2 are MNHNS and SASEGT. CDR3 protein: CASSGDRGGMNTEAFF. The CDR3 DNA reads TGTGCCAGCAGTGGGGACAGGGGAGGGATGAACACTGAAGCTTTCTTT.

The V and J genes are TRBV5-6 and TRBJ2-7; TRBD2 agrees at 12 bases. V shed 5 bases and J 3 bases; nucleotides not matched to a gene: 12. The CDR3 runs 17 residues. Germline V gives CDR1 SGHDT, CDR2 YYEEEE. The CDR3 is CASRPSGRAGIYYEQYF. DNA for the CDR3: TGTGCCAGCAGACCTAGCGGGAGGGCCGGAATTTACTACGAGCAGTACTTC.

The chain is built from TRBV9 and TRBJ2-5; the match to TRBD1 covers 8 bases. Germline values: CDR1 SGDLS, CDR2 YYNGEE. Trimming cost V 3 bases and J 4 bases; bases outside gene matches: 2. The CDR3 sequence is 13 residues long. The CDR3 loop is CASSGTGSETQYF. The CDR3 DNA sequence: TGTGCCAGCAGCGGGACAGGGTCAGAGACCCAGTACTTC. The full variable domain, completed using reference TRBV9 and TRBJ2-5, is DSGVTQTPKHLITATGQRVTLRCSPRSGDLSVYWYQQSLDQGLQFLIQYYNGEERAKGNILERFSAQQFPDLHSELNLSSLELGDSALYFCASSGTGSETQYFGPGTRLLVL.

The J gene is TRBJ1-1, the V gene TRBV6-1; D not certain. The CDR3 extends over 15 amino acids. Germline V lookup: CDR1 MNHNS, CDR2 SASEGT. Trimming took off 0 bases at V and 7 bases at J, with 15 bases between the two ends. CDR3 sequence reads: CASSEAPVATFEAFF. In nucleotides, the CDR3 is TGTGCCAGCAGTGAAGCACCCGTGGCCACCTTTGAAGCTTTCTTT.